This T cell receptor (beta chain) stems from a study of cytomegalovirus exposure and HLA in healthy donors (TCRdb year 2017). For context, the study as a whole: An earlier analysis of fewer than 750 of the donors reported about 300 Gb of sequence data and 95 million to 130 million unique TCR beta sequences obtained from some 170 million T cells. Roughly 320 gigabases of sequencing data and approximately 92 million unique TCR sequences made up an early release that covered about 640 HLA-typed donors. The aim of the study was to test whether cataloging public T cell receptors could identify signatures of past pathogen exposure. An earlier analysis of some 500 of the donors applied high-throughput TCR beta sequencing to assess whether each TCR beta V gene segment acted as functional or pseudogenic. Of the roughly 390 genotyped donors, roughly 76% were placed in the genetic ancestry cluster associated with self-reported Caucasian donors. Roughly five DR-DQ haplotypes were handled as single units for association and clustering, since linkage in the cohort was strong. Donor age, sex, ethnicity and CMV serostatus were collected together with the repertoire data. Rather than using new phenotypic data, the later analysis identified candidate immune exposures from TCR beta sequences and from how often those sequences occurred across donors. Typing coverage differed by locus: A, B, C, DRB1 and DQB1 were typed in about 620-640 donors, DQA1 in 500 to 550, DPA1 in 600 to 610, and DPB1 in 450 to 490. Among roughly 400 genotyped donors of the cohort, an average of 235,054 unique TCR beta nucleotide sequences were sequenced per donor, roughly a sixth of them non-productive. In a later genetic analysis, genome-wide SNP genotypes for about 55% of the roughly 700 donors were used, and that subset was treated as a discovery cohort. The study combined high-throughput TCR immunosequencing, statistical association of individual TCRs with disease status, and machine learning to predict cytomegalovirus infection status. Along with the approximately 620-subject first cohort, a separate validation cohort of some 130 different subjects was used. HLA typing covered class I and class II loci at four-digit resolution. The T cell repertoires of some 670 subjects were profiled by immunosequencing and related to cytomegalovirus serostatus. In a later analysis, previously published TCR beta repertoires from 550 to 750 donors were re-analyzed and high-resolution HLA genotyping was added so that TCR occurrence patterns could be studied. All discovery cohort repertoires had been generated using a single sequencing platform. Study-wide conclusions, independent of this receptor: In the study, some 180 TCR beta chains were listed as associated with cytomegalovirus. In a later analysis, several top co-occurrence clusters were reported to appear linked to parvovirus B19, influenza, CMV and Epstein-Barr virus. Because HLA typing was missing for some donors at each locus, association tests included only the typed subset. In a later analysis, over 15,000 TCR beta sequences were associated with specific HLA alleles at a false discovery rate of 0.05. For the cohort, immune exposure information was limited to CMV serostatus. Most TCR sequences were seen in very few donors, while some public TCRs were found in many individuals. Because counts were too low, fewer than 20 rarely observed V segments, including chromosome 9 orphons, were excluded from the earlier analysis of a few hundred of the donors. In both the original and validation cohorts, the classifier was reported to diagnose cytomegalovirus status with high specificity and sensitivity. The authors suggested that the approach could potentially be generalized to other disease states and immunological phenotypes. The sequencing pipeline was judged likely to have produced a cluster of highly shared sequence variants as a technical artifact. In vitro tests confirmed that three of the cytomegalovirus-associated TCR beta chains recognize cytomegalovirus antigens. An earlier analysis of approximately 590 of the donors showed that most TCR beta V segments appeared in productive rearrangements either about 90% or about 30% of the time, which broadly matched IMGT annotations. According to a later analysis, most CMV-associated TCR beta chains appeared to be HLA-restricted, and the HLA associations seemed to be driven largely by CMV exposure. A further reported finding was that TCR beta sequences accurately predicted the HLA-A and HLA-B alleles for most subjects in the first cohort. In a later analysis, TCR association rates were found to vary across HLA loci, with the most associated TCRs seen for DRB1 alleles and the fewest for HLA-C alleles. Correlated functional status among segregating V segments might reflect linkage disequilibrium, but an unknown experimental factor could not be ruled out. Strong co-occurrence of HLA alleles, especially DR and DQ, made assigning TCR associations to individual alleles difficult. Sequencing depth was assumed to be roughly uniform across donors in the presence/absence analyses, though that assumption may not hold. Because the 87-base-pair reads could not distinguish some IMGT-functional V segments, including TRBV6-2 and TRBV6-3, those segments were excluded. A later analysis found that HLA-associated TCR beta chains were more clonally expanded and had lower generation probabilities than equally common non-associated chains. A later genetic analysis reported fewer N-insertions in productive TCRs among donors in an Asian-associated ancestry cluster than the 666-donor mean. In this cohort, only TCR beta chains were sequenced, and detectable features were limited by the absence of alpha or paired-chain data. An association between a missense DCLRE1C variant and V-gene and J-gene trimming of TCR beta chains was found in a later genetic analysis and replicated in an independent cohort.

A word on this clone: The antigen it recognizes is unknown. There are no base qualities to consult, and no much larger clone falls within one base.

Receptors were amplified or captured by the immunoSEQ multiplex PCR assay. The multiplex PCR relied on a mix of 60 forward primers for TCR Vbeta segments and 13 reverse primers for TCR Jbeta segments. The CDR3 region of rearranged TCR beta genes was amplified from genomic DNA with a multiplex PCR assay. On the Illumina HiSeq System, the amplified TCR beta libraries were sequenced as 87-base-pair reads. On the study's bioinformatics: In a later analysis, tens of millions of unique TCR beta chains were counted across the 690 or so repertoires, and roughly 11 million of these chains were shared by at least two donors. Raw reads were error-corrected and collapsed into unique sequences by a nearest-neighbor algorithm in which closely related sequences were merged to remove PCR and sequencing errors. Alignment of CDR3 sequences to IMGT reference sequences was used to assign V, D and J gene segments. For a sequence to be retained, a match of at least six nucleotides was required to both a V gene segment and a J gene segment. A rearrangement counted as productive if the CDR3 had no stop codons and remained in frame with V and J, and every other rearrangement counted as non-productive. CDR3 was defined by IMGT convention, running from the second conserved V-encoded cysteine to the conserved J-encoded phenylalanine. In an earlier analysis of 587 of the donors, sequences lacking an unambiguous match to a single V gene segment were excluded. In an earlier analysis of 587 of the donors, V segments were called functional above 56.7% productive rearrangements and were called segregating when the between-donor standard deviation exceeded 5%. A statistical classification framework was built to diagnose cytomegalovirus status from the catalog of TCR beta chain sequences. A later analysis assigned V and J genes by comparing TCR nucleotide sequences with IMGT/GENE-DB human TR gene sequences. Using the TCRdist pipeline, a later analysis assigned CDR3 sequences along with most-parsimonious VDJ recombination scenarios. A later analysis defined each TCR beta chain by its CDR3 amino acid sequence plus V-gene family, and excluded reads lacking a unique V-gene family. As a way to deal with suspected cross-contamination and a sequencing artifact, a later analysis dropped 640 or so nucleotide sequences that were highly shared and had low generation probability. In a later analysis, a clonal expansion index for each public chain was calculated from normalized within-repertoire ranks of inferred template counts. A later analysis computed generation probabilities with a VDJ recombination model fitted to out-of-frame rearrangements, and checked the results against IGoR. In a later analysis, TCR-TCR, TCR-HLA and TCR-CMV co-occurrence was scored with hypergeometric tests, and a repertoire-size bias correction was applied to TCR pairs. In a later analysis, false discovery rates were estimated by permuting HLA or CMV assignments 20 times. A later analysis grouped co-occurring TCRs with DBSCAN, adding TCRdist sequence similarity when clustering within HLA-allele-positive subsets. Repertoires with fewer than 30,000 or more than 120,000 public chains were left out of co-occurrence clustering, as were five repertoires with anomalous nucleotide sharing. TCRdb took over this immuneACCESS table, retaining in-frame rearrangements with V and J assigned. Such tables are incomplete; in checked studies, under half of the missing clones stem from an unresolved V gene, and the remainder is unexplained. V and J calls and clone size come straight from that table; D and trimming were deduced from the DNA. The sample table holds roughly 100,000 clones, of which around three quarters were seen once. The ten biggest clones cover 0.79% of the sample.

CDR1 and CDR2 were assigned from the germline V gene as SNHLY and FYNNEI. V gives up 10 bases and J gives up 0 bases, and the segment between their germline ends measures 6 bases. The CDR3 numbers 11 residues from cysteine through phenylalanine. Of all the DNA, just the CDR3 is kept, 33 bases in frame from base 1. In total, fewer than 750 healthy bone marrow donors made up the cohort. At the time of sampling, all cohort members were nominally healthy, though unrecorded immune exposures were likely present. The donor tested CMV seronegative and was one of the 352 seronegative cohort members. Every donor gave a peripheral blood sample, and the peripheral blood mononuclear cells from that sample were used for TCR beta sequencing. The Qiagen DNeasy Blood Extraction Kit was used to extract genomic DNA from the blood cell samples.

Recombination linked TRBV2 to TRBJ1-2; the D gene cannot be named for sure. The receptor's source is a boy aged 5-17 years in good health and CMV-seronegative. The specimen was PBMCs. At the DNA level, the sequence is TGTGCCACCCATTCTAACTATGGCTACACCTTC. This encodes CATHSNYGYTF.